This entry lists 15 T cell receptor beta chains sequenced from one sample in a study of CD8+ T cells in alopecia areata. Extracted RNA was reverse transcribed into cDNA, the sequencing template. The data were produced by immunoSEQ multiplex PCR, yet TCRdb's version contains in-frame clones alone and is incomplete. Among over 150,000 clones, 55% to 70% were seen once, and the ten largest hold roughly 3.3%. Sample treatment: oral pan-JAK inhibitor, 5-10 mg twice daily. The sample in question was CD4+ T cells sorted from blood, obtained at week 4, from a patient treated with tofacitinib. These receptors came from a human donor with alopecia areata.

The rearrangement links TRBV28 to TRBJ1-2; D call uncertain. The CDR3 extends over 13 amino acids. Trimming took 6 bases from V and 4 from J, leaving 12 bases between them. Germline lookup yields CDR1 MDHEN and CDR2 SYDVKM. The CDR3: CASSSPIVYGYTF. The CDR3 nucleotides are TGTGCCAGCAGCTCTCCTATTGTCTATGGCTACACCTTC.

The table lists this clone with a few counts. The chain couples TRBV27 to TRBJ2-1; D unclear. Germline assignment: CDR1 MNHEY and CDR2 SMNVEV (reference sequence). The CDR3 is 15 amino acids. V gave up 2 bases and J gave up 0 bases, with 8 bases separating them. The CDR3 spells CASSLAASSYNEQFF. DNA of the CDR3: TGTGCCAGCAGTTTAGCGGCTAGCTCCTACAATGAGCAGTTCTTC.

This rearrangement joins TRBV10-3 to TRBJ1-2; TRBD1 is a possible D gene (6 bases). CDR1 is ENHRY and CDR2 is SYGVKD in the germline V gene. Between the trimmed V and J ends, which lost 5 bases and 4 bases, there was a span of 11 bases. CDR3 length: 13 residues. In nucleotides, the CDR3 is TGTGCCATCAGTCCACAGGGAGGCTATGGCTACACCTTC. This gives the protein CAISPQGGYGYTF.

The J gene is TRBJ1-5, the V gene TRBV5-1; weak D call: TRBD1 (6 bases). This CDR3 has 15 residues. V was pared by 1 base and J by 7 bases, with 15 bases between. Germline lookup yields CDR1 SGHRS and CDR2 YFSETQ. CDR3 nucleotide sequence: TGCGCCAGCAGCTTGCGGGCACAGGGAGGACAGCCCCAGCATTTT. This gives the protein CASSLRAQGGQPQHF. The variable domain in full, completed from reference TRBV5-1 and TRBJ1-5, reads KAGVTQTPRYLIKTRGQQVTLSCSPISGHRSVSWYQQTPGQGLQFLFEYFSETQRNKGNFPGRFSGRQFSNSRSEMNVSTLELGDSALYLCASSLRAQGGQPQHFGDGTRLSIL.

CDR3 nucleotide sequence: TGTGCCTGGAGGTCCCGGACAGGGCTCGGGGAGCTGTTTTTT. Its protein product is CAWRSRTGLGELFF. This sequence joins TRBV30 and TRBJ2-2, with TRBD1 matching 8 bases. Germline-derived CDR1 and CDR2 are GTSNPN and SVGIG (reference sequence). The CDR3 runs to 14 residues. After removal of 3 bases from V and 7 bases from J, the junction contained 7 bases not matched to a gene.

The chain joins TRBV5-4 to TRBJ1-2, with TRBD1 identical over 7 bases. The germline V gene encodes CDR1 SGHNT and CDR2 YYREEE (reference sequence). The CDR3 sequence is 13 residues long. The V gene end was trimmed by 6 bases and the J gene end by 3 bases; junction bases not matched to a gene: 5. CDR3 loop: CASKPGTDYGYTF. The CDR3 nucleotides are TGTGCCAGCAAGCCCGGGACAGACTATGGCTACACCTTC.

This clone was seen once. The chain has TRBV6-5 and TRBJ1-2, with a tentative D call TRBD1 (6 bases). V dropped 6 bases and J dropped 3 bases, with 8 bases sitting between them. The CDR3 extends over 12 amino acids. Germline V gene sequence: CDR1 MNHEY, CDR2 SVGAGI. CDR3 in DNA: TGTGCCAGCAGCCGACAGGACTATGGCTACACCTTC. Translated: CASSRQDYGYTF.

This clone was seen only once. V is TRBV5-4 and J is TRBJ1-1, with D maybe TRBD1 (5 bases). Germline lookup yields CDR1 SGHNT and CDR2 YYREEE (reference sequence). V gave up 4 bases and J gave up 3 bases, with 19 bases separating them. CDR3 size: 16 residues. CDR3 protein: CASSPRDLGSDTEAFF. CDR3 sequence (DNA): TGTGCCAGCAGCCCTCGGGACCTAGGGTCTGACACTGAAGCTTTCTTT.

This chain links TRBV6-1 with TRBJ2-1, with unresolved D. The germline gives CDR1 MNHNS, CDR2 SASEGT. The CDR3 is made up of 11 amino acids. Trimming pared 7 bases from V and 4 bases from J, leaving 5 bases between. CDR3 region: CASNDYNEQFF. CDR3 DNA sequence: TGTGCCAGCAATGATTACAATGAGCAGTTCTTC.

This chain links TRBV5-1 with TRBJ2-6, with unresolved D. Germline lookup yields CDR1 SGHRS and CDR2 YFSETQ. There are 17 residues in the CDR3. The V end lost 0 bases, the J end lost 1 base, and 11 bases lay between the germline ends. The CDR3 sequence: CASSLALQRSGANVLTF. DNA for the CDR3: TGCGCCAGCAGCTTGGCCTTACAAAGATCTGGGGCCAACGTCCTGACTTTC.

This sequence joins TRBV6-5 and TRBJ1-1; 8 bases match TRBD1. V shed 4 bases and J 5 bases; nucleotides not matched to a gene: 6. This CDR3 is built from 14 residues. The germline gives CDR1 MNHEY, CDR2 SVGAGI. In DNA form, the CDR3 reads TGTGCCAGCAGTTCGACAGGGGAGGAGACTGAAGCTTTCTTT. Translating gives CASSSTGEETEAFF.

This clone appeared once. J is TRBJ2-2 and V is TRBV30, with D possibly TRBD2 on 6 matching bases. This CDR3 region has 14 residues. CDR1 is GTSNPN and CDR2 is SVGIG in the germline V gene (reference sequence). Trimming removed 4 bases at V and 6 bases at J, with 15 bases between. CDR3 in DNA: TGTGCCTGGAATGGAGGAGGGGAAGCCGGGGAGCTGTTTTTT. The encoded protein is CAWNGGGEAGELFF.

The rearrangement uses TRBV27 and TRBJ2-2, with 7 bases that match TRBD1. Trimming at V came to 4 bases and at J to 6 bases, leaving 8 bases not matched to a gene. The germline V gene encodes CDR1 MNHEY and CDR2 SMNVEV (reference sequence). The length of the CDR3 is 15 residues. The DNA for the CDR3 is TGTGCCAGCAGTTCCCCTGACAGGGCGGCCGGGGAGCTGTTTTTT. Its protein is CASSSPDRAAGELFF.

Here the CDR3 DNA reads TGTGCCAGCAGTGGTTCACCACTCCCCGGGGAGCTGTTTTTT. This gives the protein CASSGSPLPGELFF. The genes are TRBV25-1 and TRBJ2-2; D is undetermined. V lost 4 bases, J lost 6 bases, and 12 bases lay in between. The germline gives CDR1 MGHDK, CDR2 SYGVNS. The CDR3 extends over 14 amino acids. The variable domain in full, with the rest retrieved from reference TRBV25-1 and TRBJ2-2, is EADIYQTPRYLVIGTGKKITLECSQTMGHDKMYWYQQDPGMELHLIHYSYGVNSTEKGDLSSESTVSRIRTEHFPLTLESARPSHTSQYLCASSGSPLPGELFFGEGSRLTVL.

CDR3 amino acids: CASRGQLKYGYTF. The CDR3, as DNA: TGCGCCAGCAGAGGACAGCTGAAGTATGGCTACACCTTC. The genes are TRBV4-1 and TRBJ1-2, with D possibly being TRBD1 (6 bases). Trimming stripped 6 bases from V and 5 bases from J, with 13 bases between. Germline CDR1 MGHRA, CDR2 YSYEKL. The CDR3 covers 13 residues.